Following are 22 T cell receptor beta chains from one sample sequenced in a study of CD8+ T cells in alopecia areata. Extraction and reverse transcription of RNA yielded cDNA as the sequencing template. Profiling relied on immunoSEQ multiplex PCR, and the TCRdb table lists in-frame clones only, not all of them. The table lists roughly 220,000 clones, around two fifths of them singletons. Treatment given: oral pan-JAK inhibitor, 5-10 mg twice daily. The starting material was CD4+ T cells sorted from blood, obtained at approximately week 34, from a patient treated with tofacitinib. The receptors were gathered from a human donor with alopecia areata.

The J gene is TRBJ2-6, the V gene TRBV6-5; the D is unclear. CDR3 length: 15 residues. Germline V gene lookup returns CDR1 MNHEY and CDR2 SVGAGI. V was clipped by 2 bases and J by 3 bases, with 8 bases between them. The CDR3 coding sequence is TGTGCCAGCAGTTACGGGGTTTTTGGGGCCAACGTCCTGACTTTC. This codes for CASSYGVFGANVLTF.

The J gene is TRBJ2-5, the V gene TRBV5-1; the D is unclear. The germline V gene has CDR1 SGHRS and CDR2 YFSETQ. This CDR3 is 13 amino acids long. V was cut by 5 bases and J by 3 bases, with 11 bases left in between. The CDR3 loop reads CASSRPSKETQYF. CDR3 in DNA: TGCGCCAGCAGTCGACCTAGTAAAGAGACCCAGTACTTC.

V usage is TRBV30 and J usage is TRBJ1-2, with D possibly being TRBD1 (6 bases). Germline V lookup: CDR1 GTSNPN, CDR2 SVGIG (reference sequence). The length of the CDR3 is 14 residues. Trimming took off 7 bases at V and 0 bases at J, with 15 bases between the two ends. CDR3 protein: CASRYQGSNYGYTF. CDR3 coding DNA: TGTGCCTCCCGCTATCAGGGGTCTAACTATGGCTACACCTTC.

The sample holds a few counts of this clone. CDR3 coding DNA: TGCGCCAGCAGCCAGGGGTCGGGGGTAGGCTCCTACAATGAGCAGTTCTTC. Protein: CASSQGSGVGSYNEQFF. This chain connects TRBV4-1 to TRBJ2-1; perhaps TRBD2 as D (6 bases). V lost 3 bases to trimming and J lost 0 bases, with 15 bases between them. Per germline, CDR1 MGHRA and CDR2 YSYEKL. The CDR3 is 17 residues long.

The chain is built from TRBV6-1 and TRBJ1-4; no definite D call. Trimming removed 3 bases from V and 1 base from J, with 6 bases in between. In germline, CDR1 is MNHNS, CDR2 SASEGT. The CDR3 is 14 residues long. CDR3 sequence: CASSDPITNEKLFF. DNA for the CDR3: TGTGCCAGCAGTGACCCTATAACTAATGAAAAACTGTTTTTT.

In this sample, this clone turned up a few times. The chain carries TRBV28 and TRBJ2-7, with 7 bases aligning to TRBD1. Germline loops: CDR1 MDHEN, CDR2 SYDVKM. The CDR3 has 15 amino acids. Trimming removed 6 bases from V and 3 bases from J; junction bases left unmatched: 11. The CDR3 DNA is TGTGCCAGCAGGTCTCAGGGACAGAACCGCTACGAGCAGTACTTC. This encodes CASRSQGQNRYEQYF. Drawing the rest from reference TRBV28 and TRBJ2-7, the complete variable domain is DVKVTQSSRYLVKRTGEKVFLECVQDMDHENMFWYRQDPGLGLRLIYFSYDVKMKEKGDIPEGYSVSREKKERFSLILESASTNQTSMYLCASRSQGQNRYEQYFGPGTRLTVT.

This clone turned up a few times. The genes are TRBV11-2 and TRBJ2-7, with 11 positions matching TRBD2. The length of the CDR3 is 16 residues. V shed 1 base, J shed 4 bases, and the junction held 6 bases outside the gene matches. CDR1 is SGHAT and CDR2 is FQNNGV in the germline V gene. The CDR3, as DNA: TGTGCCAGCAGCTTAGCGTCAGGGACTAGCGGATACGAGCAGTACTTC. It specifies CASSLASGTSGYEQYF. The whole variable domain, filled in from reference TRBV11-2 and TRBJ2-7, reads EAGVAQSPRYKIIEKRQSVAFWCNPISGHATLYWYQQILGQGPKLLIQFQNNGVVDDSQLPKDRFSAERLKGVDSTLKIQPAKLEDSAVYLCASSLASGTSGYEQYFGPGTRLTVT.

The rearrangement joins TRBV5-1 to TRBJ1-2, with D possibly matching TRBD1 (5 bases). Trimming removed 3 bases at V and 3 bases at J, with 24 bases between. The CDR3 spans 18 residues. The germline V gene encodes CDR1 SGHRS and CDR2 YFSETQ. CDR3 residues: CASSSGDIFGGSDYGYTF. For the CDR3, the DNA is TGCGCCAGCAGCTCAGGTGATATTTTTGGGGGATCGGACTATGGCTACACCTTC.

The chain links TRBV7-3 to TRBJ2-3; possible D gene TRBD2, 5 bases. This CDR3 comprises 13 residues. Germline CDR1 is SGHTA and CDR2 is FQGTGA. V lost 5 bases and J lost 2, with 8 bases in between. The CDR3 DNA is TGTGCCAGCAGCGCAGCGGTCACAGATACGCAGTATTTT. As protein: CASSAAVTDTQYF. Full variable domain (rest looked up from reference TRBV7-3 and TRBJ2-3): GAGVSQTPSNKVTEKGKYVELRCDPISGHTALYWYRQSLGQGPEFLIYFQGTGAADDSGLPNDRFFAVRPEGSVSTLKIQRTERGDSAVYLCASSAAVTDTQYFGPGTRLTVL.

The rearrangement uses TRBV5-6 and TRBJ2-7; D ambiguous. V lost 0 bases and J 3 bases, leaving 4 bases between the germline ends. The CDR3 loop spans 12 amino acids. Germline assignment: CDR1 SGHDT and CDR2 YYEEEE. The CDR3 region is CASSLDDYEQYF. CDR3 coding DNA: TGTGCCAGCAGCTTGGATGACTACGAGCAGTACTTC.

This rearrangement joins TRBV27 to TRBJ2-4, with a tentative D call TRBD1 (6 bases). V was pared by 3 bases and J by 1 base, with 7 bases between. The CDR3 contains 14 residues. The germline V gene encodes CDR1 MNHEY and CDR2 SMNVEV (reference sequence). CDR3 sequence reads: CASSLRGAKNIQYF. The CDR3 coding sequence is TGTGCCAGCAGTTTGAGGGGGGCCAAAAACATTCAGTACTTC.

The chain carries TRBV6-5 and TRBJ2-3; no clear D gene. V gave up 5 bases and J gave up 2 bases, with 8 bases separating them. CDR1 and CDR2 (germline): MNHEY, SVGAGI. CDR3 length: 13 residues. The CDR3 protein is CASSTDPTDTQYF. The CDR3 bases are TGTGCCAGCAGTACTGACCCCACAGATACGCAGTATTTT.

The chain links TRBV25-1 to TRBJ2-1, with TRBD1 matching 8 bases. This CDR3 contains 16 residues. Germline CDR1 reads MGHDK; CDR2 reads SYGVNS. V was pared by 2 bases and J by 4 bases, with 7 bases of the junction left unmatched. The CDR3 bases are TGTGCCAGCAGTGAACCCGGGACAGGCCGTTACAATGAGCAGTTCTTC. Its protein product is CASSEPGTGRYNEQFF.

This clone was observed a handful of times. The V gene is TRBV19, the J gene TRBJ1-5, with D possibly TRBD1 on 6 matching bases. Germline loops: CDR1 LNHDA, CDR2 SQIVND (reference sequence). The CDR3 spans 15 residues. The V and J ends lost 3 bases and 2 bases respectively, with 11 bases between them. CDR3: CASSIEAGGNQPQHF. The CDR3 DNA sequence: TGTGCCAGTAGTATCGAGGCAGGGGGCAATCAGCCCCAGCATTTT.

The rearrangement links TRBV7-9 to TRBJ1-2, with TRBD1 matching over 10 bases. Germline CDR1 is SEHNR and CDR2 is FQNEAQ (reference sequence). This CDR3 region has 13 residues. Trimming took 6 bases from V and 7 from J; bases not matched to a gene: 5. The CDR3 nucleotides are TGTGCCAGCAGGATAGGGACAGGGGCTGGCTACACCTTC. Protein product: CASRIGTGAGYTF.

The chain's CDR3 is CACRTGGPGYTF. DNA of the CDR3: TGTGCCTGTCGGACAGGGGGCCCTGGCTACACCTTC. The chain carries TRBV30 and TRBJ1-2; 11 bases agree with TRBD1. CDR1 and CDR2 from the germline V gene are GTSNPN and SVGIG (reference sequence). J lost 7 bases, V lost 6 bases, and 4 bases had no gene match. The CDR3 covers 12 residues.

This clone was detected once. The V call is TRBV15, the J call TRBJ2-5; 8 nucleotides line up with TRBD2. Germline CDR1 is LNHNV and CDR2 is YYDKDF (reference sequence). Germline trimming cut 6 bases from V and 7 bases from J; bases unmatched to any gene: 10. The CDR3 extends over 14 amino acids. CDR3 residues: CATSRLAPRGTQYF. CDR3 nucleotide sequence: TGTGCCACCAGTAGACTAGCGCCCCGGGGGACCCAGTACTTC.

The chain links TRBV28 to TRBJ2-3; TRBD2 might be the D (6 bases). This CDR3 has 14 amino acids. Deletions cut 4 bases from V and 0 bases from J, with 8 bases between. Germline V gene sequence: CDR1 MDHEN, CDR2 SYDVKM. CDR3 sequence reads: CASSSSGSTDTQYF. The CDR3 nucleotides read TGTGCCAGCAGTTCAAGCGGGAGCACAGATACGCAGTATTTT.

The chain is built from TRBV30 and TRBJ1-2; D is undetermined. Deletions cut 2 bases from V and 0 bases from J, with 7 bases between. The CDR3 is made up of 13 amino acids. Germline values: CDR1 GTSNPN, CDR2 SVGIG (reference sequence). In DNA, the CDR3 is TGTGCCTGGAGTCCCAACACTAACTATGGCTACACCTTC. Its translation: CAWSPNTNYGYTF.

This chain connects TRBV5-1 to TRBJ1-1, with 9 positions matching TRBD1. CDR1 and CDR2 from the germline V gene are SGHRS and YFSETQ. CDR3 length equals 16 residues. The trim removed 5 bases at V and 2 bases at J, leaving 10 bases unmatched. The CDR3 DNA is TGCGCCAGCAGACCACAGGGGGCTCATCTAAACACTGAAGCTTTCTTT. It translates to CASRPQGAHLNTEAFF.

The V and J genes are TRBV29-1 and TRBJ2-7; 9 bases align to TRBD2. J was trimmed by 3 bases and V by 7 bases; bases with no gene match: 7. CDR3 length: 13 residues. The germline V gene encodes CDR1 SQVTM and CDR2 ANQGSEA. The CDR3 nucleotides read TGCAGCGCACGGGGACTAGCTAACTACGAGCAGTACTTC. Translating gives CSARGLANYEQYF.

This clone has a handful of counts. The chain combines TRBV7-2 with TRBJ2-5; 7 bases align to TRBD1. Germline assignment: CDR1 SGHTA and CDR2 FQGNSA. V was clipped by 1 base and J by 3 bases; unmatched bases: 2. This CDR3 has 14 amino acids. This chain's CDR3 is CASSLGQGEETQYF. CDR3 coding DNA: TGTGCCAGCAGCTTAGGGCAGGGGGAAGAGACCCAGTACTTC. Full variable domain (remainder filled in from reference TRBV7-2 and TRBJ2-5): GAGVSQSPSNKVTEKGKDVELRCDPISGHTALYWYRQSLGQGLEFLIYFQGNSAPDKSGLPSDRFSAERTGGSVSTLTIQRTQQEDSAVYLCASSLGQGEETQYFGPGTRLLVL.